A single sample is the source of the 31 T cell receptor beta chains below, sequenced in a study of CD8 T cells in Susac syndrome (dated by TCRdb to about 2019). Libraries were constructed by the immunoSEQ multiplex PCR assay. RNA was extracted using the RNeasy kit, and about 0.5 to 1 ug of the RNA was reverse transcribed with random hexamers. Starting from the raw public reads, TCRdb applied fastp trimming at Q25, assembled clones with MiXCR and retained in-frame beta chains. Each entry merges the rows of one CDR3 protein and shows their most common DNA and genes. The sample table holds under 150,000 distinct CDR3 sequences, of which about 94% were seen once. Over 0.1% of the sample belongs to the ten largest clones. The sample was CD4+ T cells from PBMCs. These TCRs come from a human donor with multiple sclerosis.

The chain links TRBV20-1 to TRBJ2-7; 14 nucleotides align to TRBD2. Germline trimming cut 0 bases from V and 4 bases from J; bases unmatched to any gene: 14. This CDR3 has 19 amino acids. Germline V gene lookup returns CDR1 DFQATT and CDR2 SNEGSKA (reference sequence). The DNA for the CDR3 is TGCAGTGCTAGAGAAACCCCCGCCGGGACTAGCGGGAGACAATACGAGCAGTACTTC. This codes for CSARETPAGTSGRQYEQYF.

This rearrangement joins TRBV28 to TRBJ2-1, with 8 bases fitting TRBD1. The CDR3 has 14 amino acids. J gave up 3 bases and V 6 bases, and 4 bases lay outside the gene matches. The germline V gene has CDR1 MDHEN and CDR2 SYDVKM. The chain's CDR3 is CASSGQGLYNEQFF. CDR3 DNA: TGTGCCAGCAGCGGACAGGGTCTCTACAATGAGCAGTTCTTC.

This clonotype is a singleton in its sample. The J gene is TRBJ2-5, the V gene TRBV7-2; 9 bases are shared with TRBD1. V dropped 1 base and J dropped 4; count of bases not matched to a gene: 4. This CDR3 spans 15 amino acids. CDR1 and CDR2 from the germline V gene are SGHTA and FQGNSA. The CDR3 DNA reads as TGTGCCAGCAGCTTAGGGGACAGGGCGCGAGAGACCCAGTACTTC. It yields the protein CASSLGDRARETQYF.

In DNA form, the CDR3 reads TGTGCCAGCAACACGGGCACTGGAAACACCATATATTTT. This translates into CASNTGTGNTIYF. The chain uses TRBV6-6 and TRBJ1-3, with no clear D. V shed 7 bases and J shed 2 bases, with 9 bases lying between them. CDR1 and CDR2 from the germline V gene are MNHNY and SVGAGI (reference sequence). The CDR3 has 13 residues.

The chain has TRBV2 and TRBJ1-1, with TRBD1 as a possible D gene (5 bases). The V end was cut by 6 bases, the J end by 0 bases, with 8 bases between. This CDR3 is built from 13 residues. Germline CDR1 and CDR2: SNHLY and FYNNEI. The DNA of the CDR3 is TGTGCCAGCAGGACAGTTTTGAACACTGAAGCTTTCTTT. Its protein is CASRTVLNTEAFF.

This clonotype occurred once. The genes are TRBV19 and TRBJ1-2; 8 nucleotides agree with TRBD1. Germline V gene sequence: CDR1 LNHDA, CDR2 SQIVND (reference sequence). The CDR3 extends over 14 amino acids. The trim removed 5 bases at V and 5 bases at J, leaving 7 bases unmatched. The CDR3 DNA reads TGTGCCAGTAGTTCCGGGACAGGTTTTTATGGCTACACCTTC. Protein: CASSSGTGFYGYTF.

The CDR3 region has the DNA TGCAGCCATGAGATAGCGGGGGGGCCAGGTAGCAGGACCCAGTACTTC. Its translation: CSHEIAGGPGSRTQYF. The genes are TRBV29-1 and TRBJ2-5; TRBD2 matches at 11 bases. The CDR3 covers 16 residues. Unmatched junction bases numbered 18, after V lost 8 bases and J lost 7 bases. The V gene's germline CDR1 is SQVTM and CDR2 ANQGSEA.

The chain links TRBV6-1 to TRBJ1-6, with D perhaps matching TRBD1 (5 bases). This CDR3 is 13 amino acids long. V dropped 2 bases and J dropped 10 bases, with 9 bases sitting between them. Germline V gives CDR1 MNHNS, CDR2 SASEGT. CDR3 amino acids: CASSERGNSPLHF. The CDR3 DNA sequence: TGTGCCAGCAGTGAAAGGGGAAACTCACCCCTCCACTTT.

The chain uses TRBV9 and TRBJ2-7, with D possibly TRBD1 on 6 matching bases. V was shortened by 0 bases and J by 0 bases, with 7 bases between the two germline ends. The germline gives CDR1 SGDLS, CDR2 YYNGEE. The CDR3 length is 14 residues. CDR3 sequence reads: CASSVEQGSYEQYF. CDR3 coding DNA: TGTGCCAGCAGCGTAGAACAGGGCTCCTACGAGCAGTACTTC.

This chain connects TRBV9 to TRBJ2-1, with D tentatively TRBD2 (5 bases). Trimming took 4 bases from V and 1 from J, leaving 9 bases between them. CDR1 and CDR2 from the germline V gene are SGDLS and YYNGEE. The CDR3 is 14 amino acids. The CDR3 loop is CASSPTISYNEQFF. CDR3 sequence (DNA): TGTGCCAGCAGCCCGACTATTTCCTACAATGAGCAGTTCTTC.

This clonotype was seen just once. This CDR3 is CSARDGRATNEKLFF. The DNA of the CDR3 is TGCAGTGCTAGGGACGGGAGGGCAACTAATGAAAAACTGTTTTTT. The chain carries TRBV20-1 and TRBJ1-4; the D is unclear. Trimming shortened V by 3 bases and J by 0 bases, and 11 bases separated the two germline ends. Germline CDR1 DFQATT, CDR2 SNEGSKA (reference sequence). This CDR3 has 15 amino acids.

This clonotype was detected once. The V gene is TRBV6-5, the J gene TRBJ2-3; D is perhaps TRBD1 (5 bases). The CDR3 totals 14 residues. Germline CDR1 and CDR2: MNHEY and SVGAGI. Trimming removed 1 base at V and 9 bases at J, with 14 bases between. For the CDR3, the DNA is TGTGCCAGCAGTTACTTTCAGGGATCCCCCACGCAGTATTTT. It codes for CASSYFQGSPTQYF.

V gene TRBV6-5 combines with J gene TRBJ1-1, with 7 bases identical to TRBD1. V lost 4 bases and J lost 5; bases outside the gene matches: 10. Germline CDR1 MNHEY, CDR2 SVGAGI. The CDR3 loop spans 15 amino acids. CDR3 nucleotide sequence: TGTGCCAGCAGTTCTTCTGACAGGGTTGGGACTGAAGCTTTCTTT. This encodes CASSSSDRVGTEAFF.

CDR3 sequence reads: CASREAYEQYF. The CDR3 region has the DNA TGCGCCAGCAGAGAAGCCTACGAGCAGTACTTC. The chain carries TRBV5-1 and TRBJ2-7; D is unclear. The CDR3 contains 11 residues. Germline V CDR1 and CDR2: SGHRS, YFSETQ. Trimming removed 5 bases at V and 2 bases at J, with 5 bases between.

A single count supports this clonotype. The chain carries TRBV27 and TRBJ1-1; D perhaps matches TRBD1 (6 bases). Per the germline V gene, CDR1 is MNHEY and CDR2 is SMNVEV (reference sequence). The CDR3 is 13 amino acids. The V gene lost 5 bases and the J gene lost 6 bases, with 13 bases spanning the gap. The CDR3 bases are TGTGCCAGCAGTGACACAGGGATGGCTGAAGCTTTCTTT. Amino acid sequence: CASSDTGMAEAFF.

The J gene is TRBJ1-2, the V gene TRBV6-6; 7 bases fit TRBD1. Germline CDR1 MNHNY, CDR2 SVGAGI (reference sequence). After removal of 3 bases from V and 7 bases from J, the junction contained 14 bases not matched to a gene. The CDR3 has 16 amino acids. CDR3 sequence reads: CASSYERGRGYGGYTF. CDR3 nucleotides: TGTGCCAGCAGTTATGAAAGGGGCAGGGGGTACGGTGGCTACACCTTC.

This chain joins TRBV3-1 and TRBJ2-4, with D perhaps matching TRBD2 (5 bases). This CDR3 contains 13 residues. V dropped 0 bases and J dropped 8 bases, with 8 bases sitting between them. Germline CDR1 reads LGHDT; CDR2 reads YNNKEL (reference sequence). The CDR3 protein is CASSQEWGDIQYF. CDR3 bases: TGTGCCAGCAGCCAAGAGTGGGGAGACATTCAGTACTTC.

The chain joins TRBV4-1 to TRBJ1-5; no firm D call. The CDR3 covers 15 residues. Germline loops: CDR1 MGHRA, CDR2 YSYEKL. V shed 7 bases and J shed 0 bases, with 13 bases lying between them. CDR3 protein: CASKDGRYSNQPQHF. DNA for the CDR3: TGCGCCAGCAAGGACGGAAGATATAGCAATCAGCCCCAGCATTTT.

This chain links TRBV19 with TRBJ1-2; 7 positions agree with TRBD1. This CDR3 contains 12 residues. Germline CDR1 is LNHDA and CDR2 is SQIVND (reference sequence). V lost 7 bases, J lost 8 bases, and 7 bases stayed unmatched. The CDR3 sequence: CASTTTGNGYTF. The DNA for the CDR3 is TGTGCCAGTACCACGACAGGGAACGGCTACACCTTC. The full variable domain, rest sourced from reference TRBV19 and TRBJ1-2, is DGGITQSPKYLFRKEGQNVTLSCEQNLNHDAMYWYRQDPGQGLRLIYYSQIVNDFQKGDIAEGYSVSREKKESFPLTVTSAQKNPTAFYLCASTTTGNGYTFGSGTRLTVV.

V usage is TRBV5-8 and J usage is TRBJ2-5, with D perhaps assigned TRBD1 or TRBD2 (6 bases each). CDR3 length: 13 residues. V dropped 5 bases and J dropped 7 bases, with 15 bases sitting between them. Looked up from germline, CDR1 is SGHTS and CDR2 is YDEGEE. The CDR3 nucleotides read TGTGCCAGCAGGCTCGGGGGCGCGGGGACCCAGTACTTC. Translating it yields CASRLGGAGTQYF.

This chain joins TRBV5-4 and TRBJ2-1; 12 bases line up with TRBD2. The germline V gene encodes CDR1 SGHNT and CDR2 YYREEE (reference sequence). This CDR3 has 16 amino acids. With V trimmed by 4 bases and J by 6 bases, 8 bases remained unmatched. CDR3 in amino acids: CASSIPTSGRSNEQFF. The CDR3 DNA sequence: TGTGCCAGCAGCATACCGACTAGCGGGAGAAGCAATGAGCAGTTCTTC. The full variable domain, completed using reference TRBV5-4 and TRBJ2-1, is ETGVTQSPTHLIKTRGQQVTLRCSSQSGHNTVSWYQQALGQGPQFIFQYYREEENGRGNFPPRFSGLQFPNYSSELNVNALELDDSALYLCASSIPTSGRSNEQFFGPGTRLTVL.

The V gene is TRBV5-1, the J gene TRBJ2-7, with D perhaps matching TRBD2 (5 bases). The CDR3 has 15 residues. The V gene's germline CDR1 is SGHRS and CDR2 YFSETQ. V lost 1 base to trimming and J lost 0 bases, with 11 bases between them. The CDR3 DNA is TGCGCCAGCAGCTTGACCAGTAGCGACTCCTACGAGCAGTACTTC. This codes for CASSLTSSDSYEQYF. The entire variable domain, with the rest obtained from reference TRBV5-1 and TRBJ2-7, is as follows: KAGVTQTPRYLIKTRGQQVTLSCSPISGHRSVSWYQQTPGQGLQFLFEYFSETQRNKGNFPGRFSGRQFSNSRSEMNVSTLELGDSALYLCASSLTSSDSYEQYFGPGTRLTVT.

V gene TRBV3-1 combines with J gene TRBJ1-4; D is undetermined. Germline V gene lookup returns CDR1 LGHDT and CDR2 YNNKEL (reference sequence). With 3 bases removed from V and 5 bases from J, the gap between germline ends came to 10 bases. The CDR3 runs 14 residues. CDR3 in DNA: TGTGCCAGCAGCCAGGGCAAGTACAATGAAAAACTGTTTTTT. The encoded protein is CASSQGKYNEKLFF.

This chain joins TRBV5-4 and TRBJ1-6, with TRBD1 as a possible D gene (6 bases). Trimming took 4 bases from V and 7 from J, leaving 18 bases between them. Germline CDR1 and CDR2: SGHNT and YYREEE (reference sequence). This CDR3 is built from 16 residues. The CDR3 here is CASSRGAPQANSPLHF. Written as DNA, the CDR3 is TGTGCCAGCAGCAGGGGGGCGCCTCAAGCAAATTCACCCCTCCACTTT.

The chain links TRBV5-4 to TRBJ2-3; 8 bases match TRBD2. The CDR3 is 16 amino acids. Germline V gene lookup returns CDR1 SGHNT and CDR2 YYREEE (reference sequence). With V trimmed by 1 base and J by 3 bases, 7 bases remained unmatched. The CDR3 here is CASSLKRGGGTDTQYF. Written as DNA, the CDR3 is TGTGCCAGCAGCTTGAAACGGGGGGGCGGGACAGATACGCAGTATTTT.

The chain uses TRBV20-1 and TRBJ2-5; perhaps D is TRBD1 or TRBD2 (5 bases each). Germline assignment: CDR1 DFQATT and CDR2 SNEGSKA (reference sequence). This CDR3 is 13 amino acids long. V shed 6 bases and J shed 5 bases, with 16 bases lying between them. CDR3 loop: CSAHSGALETQYF. For the CDR3, the DNA is TGCAGTGCCCATTCCGGGGCCTTGGAGACCCAGTACTTC.

This clonotype was seen once. The CDR3 DNA follows: TGCGCCAGCAGTGAGTACGGGAGCGGGGGCTACGAGCAGTACTTC. As protein: CASSEYGSGGYEQYF. The chain recombines TRBV10-2 with TRBJ2-7, with 8 bases fitting TRBD2. This CDR3 has 15 amino acids. J gave up 3 bases and V 1 base, and 5 bases lay outside the gene matches. CDR1 is WSHSY and CDR2 is SAAADI in the germline V gene.

This chain links TRBV7-9 with TRBJ1-2; 7 bases align to TRBD1. The CDR3 is 15 amino acids. Unmatched junction bases numbered 9, after V lost 4 bases and J lost 4 bases. The germline gives CDR1 SEHNR, CDR2 FQNEAQ (reference sequence). The CDR3 reads CASSSSGQFIYGYTF. CDR3 coding DNA: TGTGCCAGCAGCTCCTCGGGACAGTTTATCTATGGCTACACCTTC.

The J gene is TRBJ1-3, the V gene TRBV3-1; D is possibly TRBD1 (5 bases). With 4 bases removed from V and 0 bases from J, the gap between germline ends came to 13 bases. Germline V CDR1 and CDR2: LGHDT, YNNKEL (reference sequence). This CDR3 is built from 16 residues. CDR3 in amino acids: CASSLGLLVSGNTIYF. CDR3 nucleotide sequence: TGTGCCAGCAGCCTGGGACTGCTTGTCTCTGGAAACACCATATATTTT. The whole variable domain, remainder taken from reference TRBV3-1 and TRBJ1-3, is DTAVSQTPKYLVTQMGNDKSIKCEQNLGHDTMYWYKQDSKKFLKIMFSYNNKELIINETVPNRFSPKSPDKAHLNLHINSLELGDSAVYFCASSLGLLVSGNTIYFGEGSWLTVV.

V is TRBV30 and J is TRBJ1-2; no clear D. The CDR3 covers 14 residues. Trimming took 0 bases from V and 9 from J, leaving 17 bases between them. Germline V gene data show CDR1 as GTSNPN and CDR2 as SVGIG (reference sequence). CDR3 residues: CAWSVPPNLGSYTF. In nucleotides, the CDR3 is TGTGCCTGGAGTGTACCTCCAAACCTCGGGAGCTACACCTTC.

This chain links TRBV5-1 with TRBJ2-3; 11 bases are a match to TRBD2. The CDR3 sequence is 13 residues long. The V and J ends lost 2 bases and 11 bases, in that order; junction bases with no gene match: 4. Germline values: CDR1 SGHRS, CDR2 YFSETQ. The CDR3 protein is CASSFGTSGRQYF. CDR3 nucleotide sequence: TGCGCCAGCAGCTTTGGGACTAGCGGACGGCAGTATTTT.